These 19 T cell receptor beta chains were all obtained from the same sample, sequenced in a study of PD-1 blockade in mismatch repair-deficient tumors. Produced via immunoSEQ multiplex PCR; TCRdb's table is partial and in-frame only. Altogether about 63,000 clones are present, 88% being singletons, with the ten largest covering 14%. The specimen comprised peripheral blood, sampled 52 weeks after starting pembrolizumab. These receptors all come from an adult with mismatch repair-deficient cancer.

This clone was detected only a few times. V and J are TRBV7-9 and TRBJ2-7; 12 bases are a match to TRBD2. CDR3 length equals 15 residues. Looked up from germline, CDR1 is SEHNR and CDR2 is FQNEAQ (reference sequence). The ends lost 3 bases at V and 5 bases at J; junction bases unmatched: 5. CDR3 amino acids: CASSLTSGSSNEQYF. DNA of the CDR3: TGTGCCAGCAGCTTGACTAGCGGGAGCTCGAACGAGCAGTACTTC.

The V call is TRBV4-2, the J call TRBJ1-4, with 12 bases fitting TRBD1. Per the germline V gene, CDR1 is LGHNA and CDR2 is YNFKEQ. V lost 4 bases, J lost 8 bases, and 2 bases stayed unmatched. The CDR3 runs to 14 residues. The CDR3 reads CASSRDRGPEKLFF. The CDR3, as DNA: TGTGCCAGCAGCCGGGACAGGGGGCCAGAAAAACTGTTTTTT.

The genes are TRBV13 and TRBJ2-1, with 16 bases fitting TRBD2. This CDR3 is built from 15 residues. Germline V CDR1 and CDR2: PRHDT, FYEKMQ (reference sequence). Germline trimming cut 5 bases from V and 8 bases from J; bases unmatched to any gene: 3. The CDR3 bases are TGTGCCAGCAGCCACGGGACTAGCGGGAGGGATGAGCAGTTCTTC. It yields the protein CASSHGTSGRDEQFF.

The V gene is TRBV4-3, the J gene TRBJ1-5, with D perhaps matching TRBD1 (6 bases). CDR1 and CDR2 from the germline V gene are LGHNA and YSLEER. V was cut by 4 bases and J by 7 bases, with 17 bases left in between. This CDR3 region has 15 residues. CDR3 nucleotide sequence: TGCGCCAGCAGCCGGGTTACAGGGCAAGGACAGCCCCAGCATTTT. The encoded protein is CASSRVTGQGQPQHF.

V usage is TRBV7-9 and J usage is TRBJ1-1; unclear D gene. Trimming removed 5 bases from V and 6 bases from J, with 16 bases in between. Germline CDR1 reads SEHNR; CDR2 reads FQNEAQ (reference sequence). This CDR3 comprises 14 residues. The CDR3 DNA sequence: TGTGCCAGCAGCCGCTGGAAGGGTTTCTCTGAAGCTTTCTTT. It specifies CASSRWKGFSEAFF.

CDR3 amino acids: CASSQRGTGYTEAFF. The CDR3 nucleotides read TGTGCCAGCAGCCAGAGGGGGACAGGGTACACTGAAGCTTTCTTT. The V gene is TRBV5-4, the J gene TRBJ1-1; 9 bases fit TRBD1. The V segment lost 4 bases and the J segment 3 bases; nucleotides outside the gene matches: 7. The CDR3 is 15 amino acids. Germline V lookup: CDR1 SGHNT, CDR2 YYREEE (reference sequence).

The chain uses TRBV5-6 and TRBJ2-1; D is undetermined. This CDR3 comprises 15 residues. Germline V gene sequence: CDR1 SGHDT, CDR2 YYEEEE. Trimming took off 4 bases at V and 6 bases at J, with 17 bases between the two ends. Written as DNA, the CDR3 is TGTGCCAGCAGCCTTACTCTGTTCACCTTCAATGAGCAGTTCTTC. As protein: CASSLTLFTFNEQFF.

The chain is built from TRBV6-1 and TRBJ2-7; the D gene is possibly TRBD2 (6 bases). Germline values: CDR1 MNHNS, CDR2 SASEGT. V was shortened by 2 bases and J by 5 bases, with 19 bases between the two germline ends. The CDR3 totals 16 residues. The CDR3 sequence: CASSEFWSTRGDEQYF. In DNA, the CDR3 is TGTGCCAGCAGTGAATTTTGGTCGACTAGAGGCGACGAGCAGTACTTC.

This clone was seen only a few times. The V and J genes are TRBV5-4 and TRBJ2-7; D is perhaps TRBD1 (5 bases). The CDR3 is 12 amino acids. The germline gives CDR1 SGHNT, CDR2 YYREEE (reference sequence). V gave up 3 bases and J gave up 7 bases, with 11 bases separating them. The CDR3, as DNA: TGTGCCAGCAGCTCGACAGAGAAGGAGCAGTACTTC. It encodes CASSSTEKEQYF. Drawing the rest from reference TRBV5-4 and TRBJ2-7, the complete variable domain is ETGVTQSPTHLIKTRGQQVTLRCSSQSGHNTVSWYQQALGQGPQFIFQYYREEENGRGNFPPRFSGLQFPNYSSELNVNALELDDSALYLCASSSTEKEQYFGPGTRLTVT.

This clone was recorded a few times. The J gene is TRBJ1-2, the V gene TRBV29-1, with D uncertain. This CDR3 is built from 8 residues. Germline-derived CDR1 and CDR2 are SQVTM and ANQGSEA. The V end lost 2 bases, the J end lost 9 bases, and 1 base lay between the germline ends. CDR3 residues: CSVESYTF. The CDR3 DNA reads as TGCAGCGTTGAAAGCTACACCTTC.

V is TRBV6-1 and J is TRBJ1-4; tentative D call: TRBD1 (6 bases). The ends were cut back, 7 bases at V and 0 bases at J, with 12 bases in the middle. Germline loops: CDR1 MNHNS, CDR2 SASEGT. The CDR3 length is 15 residues. In DNA, the CDR3 is TGTGCCAGCACTAGGACAGCTGCAACTAATGAAAAACTGTTTTTT. As protein: CASTRTAATNEKLFF.

V and J are TRBV9 and TRBJ2-1, with TRBD1 as a possible D gene (5 bases). Germline V gene lookup returns CDR1 SGDLS and CDR2 YYNGEE. The CDR3 has 15 amino acids. Deletions cut 4 bases from V and 2 bases from J, with 13 bases between. The CDR3 region is CASSTSGATYNEQFF. CDR3 DNA: TGTGCCAGCAGCACCTCTGGGGCAACCTACAATGAGCAGTTCTTC.

The gene calls are TRBV29-1 and TRBJ2-7, with a tentative D call TRBD1 (6 bases). The length of the CDR3 is 15 residues. Trimming stripped 3 bases from V and 3 bases from J, with 18 bases between. The germline V gene has CDR1 SQVTM and CDR2 ANQGSEA. CDR3 region: CSVEYSGGAHYEQYF. CDR3 sequence (DNA): TGCAGCGTTGAGTATTCTGGGGGCGCCCACTACGAGCAGTACTTC.

V gene TRBV27 combines with J gene TRBJ2-1; 8 bases are shared with TRBD2. The CDR3 is 15 residues long. Germline V gene data show CDR1 as MNHEY and CDR2 as SMNVEV (reference sequence). V was pared by 5 bases and J by 4 bases, with 7 bases of the junction left unmatched. In nucleotides, the CDR3 is TGTGCCAGCAGTCTGGGGGCGGGGGGTTACAATGAGCAGTTCTTC. It codes for CASSLGAGGYNEQFF.

As to this clone: A read error may account for a junction end that differs from germline. J is TRBJ2-7 and V is TRBV27, with D possibly matching TRBD1 (6 bases). Germline-derived CDR1 and CDR2 are MNHEY and SMNVEV (reference sequence). The CDR3 has 16 residues. The CDR3 loop reads CASSLLSRAGAYEQYF. The CDR3, as DNA: TGTGCCAGCAGCTTATTGAGCCGGGCAGGGGCGTACGAGCAGTACTTC.

This chain joins TRBV9 and TRBJ2-2; D call uncertain. The CDR3 is made up of 13 amino acids. From germline, CDR1 is SGDLS and CDR2 YYNGEE. The V end was cut by 0 bases, the J end by 6 bases, with 6 bases between. The CDR3 DNA follows: TGTGCCAGCAGCGTAGTTCAGGCCGGGGAGCTGTTTTTT. Residues: CASSVVQAGELFF.

The chain carries TRBV30 and TRBJ2-5; D gene unclear. Trimming cost V 3 bases and J 2 bases, with 7 bases left between them. Germline CDR1 reads GTSNPN; CDR2 reads SVGIG (reference sequence). The CDR3 is 12 residues long. In DNA form, the CDR3 reads TGTGCCTGGAGGGTCAAGCAAGAGACCCAGTACTTC. Translated, it gives CAWRVKQETQYF. The variable domain in full, completed from reference TRBV30 and TRBJ2-5, reads SQTIHQWPATLVQPVGSPLSLECTVEGTSNPNLYWYRQAAGRGLQLLFYSVGIGQISSEVPQNLSASRPQDRQFILSSKKLLLSDSGFYLCAWRVKQETQYFGPGTRLLVL.

The V call is TRBV11-2, the J call TRBJ2-7; no clear D. Germline CDR1 SGHAT, CDR2 FQNNGV. The CDR3 loop spans 14 amino acids. The V and J ends lost 4 bases and 4 bases respectively, with 14 bases between them. The CDR3, as DNA: TGTGCCAGCAGCTCCCGGCTATTTGGGTACGAGCAGTACTTC. Translating it yields CASSSRLFGYEQYF.

V gene TRBV14 combines with J gene TRBJ2-2, with D perhaps matching TRBD1 (7 bases). CDR3 length: 17 residues. V shed 1 base and J shed 6 bases, with 18 bases lying between them. CDR1 and CDR2 from the germline V gene are SGHDN and FVKESK. The CDR3 sequence is CASSQVDRRVSPGELFF. CDR3 in DNA: TGTGCCAGCAGCCAAGTGGACAGGAGGGTTTCCCCCGGGGAGCTGTTTTTT.